Below, 27 T cell receptor beta chains from the same sample are listed, as sequenced in a study of graft-versus-host responses after intestinal transplantation. Measured with immunoSEQ multiplex PCR; TCRdb has only the in-frame clones, and not every one. The sample has approximately 89,000 clones; about 94% are singletons. The antigens for these receptors are not known. Sequencing was performed on unstimulated CD4+ T cells sorted from spleen or lymph node cells, taken before intestinal transplant. Source of these receptors: a human donor who received an intestinal transplant.

The V gene is TRBV10-3, the J gene TRBJ2-1, with 10 positions matching TRBD2. Germline-derived CDR1 and CDR2 are ENHRY and SYGVKD. V was pared by 3 bases and J by 5 bases, with 4 bases of the junction left unmatched. The CDR3 has 15 amino acids. The CDR3 protein is CAISEDGLADNEQFF. The DNA for the CDR3 is TGTGCCATCAGTGAAGATGGACTAGCGGACAATGAGCAGTTCTTC.

The rearrangement uses TRBV30 and TRBJ1-2, with D maybe TRBD1 (5 bases). This CDR3 region has 14 residues. V was shortened by 4 bases and J by 7 bases, with 19 bases between the two germline ends. CDR1 and CDR2 from the germline V gene are GTSNPN and SVGIG (reference sequence). CDR3 region: CAWTSGHSWSGYTF. In DNA form, the CDR3 reads TGTGCCTGGACCTCAGGACACAGCTGGAGTGGCTACACCTTC.

The chain carries TRBV7-2 and TRBJ2-3, with TRBD2 matching over 7 bases. Looked up from germline, CDR1 is SGHTA and CDR2 is FQGNSA. This CDR3 contains 13 residues. V dropped 1 base and J dropped 13; count of bases not matched to a gene: 8. For the CDR3, the DNA is TGTGCCAGCAGCTTAGTAGGTCGGGGGGAGGAGTATTTT. As protein: CASSLVGRGEEYF.

This clone was found once. The genes are TRBV5-5 and TRBJ1-6; 7 nucleotides align to TRBD1. CDR3 length equals 15 residues. CDR1 SGHKS and CDR2 YYEKEE come from the germline V gene (reference sequence). V trimming: 4 bases; J trimming: 9 bases; junction bases outside the gene matches: 10. The CDR3 sequence: CASSLRTGFGSPLHF. The CDR3 nucleotides read TGTGCCAGCAGCCTGCGGACAGGTTTTGGTTCACCCCTCCACTTT. Filled out from reference TRBV5-5 and TRBJ1-6, the complete variable domain reads DAGVTQSPTHLIKTRGQQVTLRCSPISGHKSVSWYQQVLGQGPQFIFQYYEKEERGRGNFPDRFSARQFPNYSSELNVNALLLGDSALYLCASSLRTGFGSPLHFGNGTRLTVT.

This sequence joins TRBV10-3 and TRBJ2-7; D uncertain. The germline gives CDR1 ENHRY, CDR2 SYGVKD. The CDR3 has 14 residues. The V and J ends lost 2 bases and 0 bases respectively, with 8 bases between them. The CDR3 protein is CAISEKVGSYEQYF. Here the CDR3 DNA reads TGTGCCATCAGTGAGAAAGTCGGCTCCTACGAGCAGTACTTC.

This sequence joins TRBV5-6 and TRBJ2-7, with D possibly TRBD2 on 5 matching bases. This CDR3 is built from 14 residues. CDR1 is SGHDT, CDR2 YYEEEE, per germline. With 1 base removed from V and 3 bases from J, the gap between germline ends came to 11 bases. In DNA, the CDR3 is TGTGCCAGCAGCTTGTCTCTAGCCATCTACGAGCAGTACTTC. This gives the protein CASSLSLAIYEQYF. Full variable domain (rest looked up from reference TRBV5-6 and TRBJ2-7): DAGVTQSPTHLIKTRGQQVTLRCSPKSGHDTVSWYQQALGQGPQFIFQYYEEEERQRGNFPDRFSGHQFPNYSSELNVNALLLGDSALYLCASSLSLAIYEQYFGPGTRLTVT.

The chain uses TRBV30 and TRBJ2-3, with 9 bases aligning to TRBD1. Losses at the gene ends were 5 bases for V and 3 bases for J; bases not matched to a gene: 6. The CDR3 is 14 amino acids. Germline V lookup: CDR1 GTSNPN, CDR2 SVGIG (reference sequence). CDR3 amino acids: CAWSPGQGTDTQYF. The CDR3 DNA sequence: TGTGCCTGGTCCCCGGGACAGGGTACAGATACGCAGTATTTT. Together with reference TRBV30 and TRBJ2-3, the CDR3 gives the full variable domain: SQTIHQWPATLVQPVGSPLSLECTVEGTSNPNLYWYRQAAGRGLQLLFYSVGIGQISSEVPQNLSASRPQDRQFILSSKKLLLSDSGFYLCAWSPGQGTDTQYFGPGTRLTVL.

The rearrangement uses TRBV6-6 and TRBJ1-2; 7 nucleotides match TRBD1. The CDR3 covers 12 residues. V lost 5 bases and J lost 10; bases outside the gene matches: 7. Germline V gene data show CDR1 as MNHNY and CDR2 as SVGAGI (reference sequence). CDR3 in amino acids: CASSQDRLSYTF. CDR3 nucleotides: TGTGCCAGCAGTCAGGACAGGCTATCCTACACCTTC.

This sequence joins TRBV14 and TRBJ1-1; TRBD1 matches 7 bases. CDR1 is SGHDN and CDR2 is FVKESK in the germline V gene. The CDR3 consists of 14 residues. Unmatched junction bases numbered 2, after V lost 0 bases and J lost 4 bases. The CDR3 region has the DNA TGTGCCAGCAGCCAAGATTGGACAGGCACTGAAGCTTTCTTT. Translation: CASSQDWTGTEAFF.

The V call is TRBV11-2, the J call TRBJ2-1; 9 bases agree with TRBD2. Germline loops: CDR1 SGHAT, CDR2 FQNNGV. The CDR3 covers 15 residues. The trim removed 1 base at V and 3 bases at J, leaving 1 base unmatched. For the CDR3, the DNA is TGTGCCAGCAGCTTAGGACTAGCGGACTACAATGAGCAGTTCTTC. Amino acids: CASSLGLADYNEQFF. Looking up the rest from reference TRBV11-2 and TRBJ2-1 gives the full variable domain: EAGVAQSPRYKIIEKRQSVAFWCNPISGHATLYWYQQILGQGPKLLIQFQNNGVVDDSQLPKDRFSAERLKGVDSTLKIQPAKLEDSAVYLCASSLGLADYNEQFFGPGTRLTVL.

The CDR3 here is CASSKGAGNYGYTF. As DNA, the CDR3 is TGTGCCAGCAGCAAAGGGGCCGGTAACTATGGCTACACCTTC. The V call is TRBV21-1, the J call TRBJ1-2; no DNA check was done on the table's D call, TRBD1. TRBV21-1 constitutes a pseudogene. This CDR3 has 14 residues.

J is TRBJ2-5 and V is TRBV7-9, with TRBD2 matching 10 bases. The CDR3 is 18 residues long. V was pared by 5 bases and J by 6 bases, with 18 bases of the junction left unmatched. The germline gives CDR1 SEHNR, CDR2 FQNEAQ (reference sequence). CDR3 sequence: CASSAMAASGSEWKTQYF. As DNA, the CDR3 is TGTGCCAGCAGCGCAATGGCGGCTAGCGGGAGTGAGTGGAAGACCCAGTACTTC.

J is TRBJ1-4 and V is TRBV6-1; 9 bases line up with TRBD1. J was trimmed by 0 bases and V by 1 base; bases with no gene match: 0. The CDR3 covers 16 residues. Per germline, CDR1 MNHNS and CDR2 SASEGT. As DNA, the CDR3 is TGTGCCAGCAGTGAAGGACAGGGGGCAACTAATGAAAAACTGTTTTTT. Encoded protein: CASSEGQGATNEKLFF.

J is TRBJ2-2 and V is TRBV15; 14 positions match TRBD2. CDR3 size: 18 residues. CDR1 is LNHNV, CDR2 YYDKDF, per germline (reference sequence). J lost 5 bases, V lost 4 bases, and 9 bases had no gene match. This CDR3 reads CATSKNLGTSGRTGELFF. The DNA of the CDR3 is TGTGCCACCAGCAAAAATCTGGGGACTAGCGGGAGAACCGGGGAGCTGTTTTTT.

This chain links TRBV7-2 with TRBJ2-3; D may be TRBD1 (5 bases). This CDR3 spans 15 amino acids. Trimming pared 7 bases from V and 0 bases from J, leaving 14 bases between. The V gene's germline CDR1 is SGHTA and CDR2 FQGNSA. The CDR3, as DNA: TGTGCCAGCACCACAGGTCTTACTAGCACAGATACGCAGTATTTT. Encoded protein: CASTTGLTSTDTQYF. Full variable domain (missing parts from reference TRBV7-2 and TRBJ2-3): GAGVSQSPSNKVTEKGKDVELRCDPISGHTALYWYRQSLGQGLEFLIYFQGNSAPDKSGLPSDRFSAERTGGSVSTLTIQRTQQEDSAVYLCASTTGLTSTDTQYFGPGTRLTVL.

Here the CDR3 reads CASSILEPREGPEQYF. The DNA of the CDR3 is TGTGCCAGCAGCATCCTCGAGCCCCGGGAGGGACCCGAGCAGTACTTC. V gene TRBV7-6 combines with J gene TRBJ2-7, with 8 bases aligning to TRBD2. The trim removed 5 bases at V and 6 bases at J, leaving 15 bases unmatched. In germline, CDR1 is SGHVS, CDR2 FNYEAQ. The CDR3 contains 16 residues.

The chain has TRBV7-3 and TRBJ2-3; D ambiguous. The V end was cut by 0 bases, the J end by 0 bases, with 16 bases between. The CDR3 covers 18 residues. Germline lookup yields CDR1 SGHTA and CDR2 FQGTGA. The CDR3 loop reads CASSLTLGGSFSTDTQYF. CDR3 nucleotide sequence: TGTGCCAGCAGCTTAACGTTAGGCGGATCGTTTAGCACAGATACGCAGTATTTT.

The chain links TRBV6-5 to TRBJ1-2; D not certain. CDR3 length equals 15 residues. V lost 5 bases and J lost 8, with 21 bases in between. Per germline, CDR1 MNHEY and CDR2 SVGAGI. Here the CDR3 DNA reads TGTGCCAGCAGTCGAACCCGAGGGCCTGGTCGGGGCTACACCTTC. Its translation is CASSRTRGPGRGYTF.

The V call is TRBV5-8, the J call TRBJ2-7; 11 positions agree with TRBD2. Trimming cost V 0 bases and J 3 bases; bases outside gene matches: 2. Germline V gene lookup returns CDR1 SGHTS and CDR2 YDEGEE. The CDR3 spans 15 residues. The CDR3 sequence: CASSLVGTSGYEQYF. The DNA for the CDR3 is TGTGCCAGCAGCTTGGTGGGGACTAGCGGCTACGAGCAGTACTTC.

This clone was observed a handful of times. V usage is TRBV5-1 and J usage is TRBJ1-4; a weak D match, TRBD1 (6 bases). The germline V gene encodes CDR1 SGHRS and CDR2 YFSETQ. The germline V and J ends were trimmed by 3 bases and 4 bases, with 16 bases remaining between them. The CDR3 covers 16 residues. This CDR3 is CASSWDTGMGNEKLFF. The CDR3 coding sequence is TGCGCCAGCAGCTGGGACACAGGGATGGGTAATGAAAAACTGTTTTTT. Full variable domain (remainder filled in from reference TRBV5-1 and TRBJ1-4): KAGVTQTPRYLIKTRGQQVTLSCSPISGHRSVSWYQQTPGQGLQFLFEYFSETQRNKGNFPGRFSGRQFSNSRSEMNVSTLELGDSALYLCASSWDTGMGNEKLFFGSGTQLSVL.

This chain connects TRBV7-3 to TRBJ2-1; 11 bases map to TRBD2. J was trimmed by 1 base and V by 6 bases; bases with no gene match: 8. Germline CDR1 and CDR2: SGHTA and FQGTGA. The CDR3 extends over 17 amino acids. The CDR3 sequence: CASSYNSGGVSYNEQFF. In DNA, the CDR3 is TGTGCCAGCAGTTATAATAGCGGGGGGGTGTCCTACAATGAGCAGTTCTTC.

The chain links TRBV2 to TRBJ2-2, with a possible D match to TRBD2 (5 bases). Per germline, CDR1 SNHLY and CDR2 FYNNEI. The germline V and J ends were trimmed by 6 bases and 9 bases, with 11 bases remaining between them. The CDR3 contains 12 residues. The DNA for the CDR3 is TGTGCCAGCAGGCTAGCAAGCCGGGAGCTGTTTTTT. Encoded protein: CASRLASRELFF.

The CDR3 spells CASSLVARGFRRTDTQYF. DNA for the CDR3: TGTGCCAGCAGCTTAGTGGCAAGGGGCTTTCGACGCACAGATACGCAGTATTTT. The chain carries TRBV7-8 and TRBJ2-3, with a possible D match to TRBD1 (5 bases). The CDR3 has 18 residues. The V and J ends lost 1 base and 1 base respectively, with 18 bases between them. From germline, CDR1 is SGHVS and CDR2 FQNEAQ.

V is TRBV4-1 and J is TRBJ2-3, with D maybe TRBD2 (5 bases). The germline V gene has CDR1 MGHRA and CDR2 YSYEKL. Trimming left V 0 bases short and J 4 bases short, with 29 bases between. The CDR3 contains 21 residues. CDR3 sequence (DNA): TGCGCCAGCAGCCAAGATAGTACGGGTCCTACTAGAGACTTTATAGCAGATACGCAGTATTTT. Translation gives CASSQDSTGPTRDFIADTQYF.

The rearrangement joins TRBV2 to TRBJ1-2; 7 bases are shared with TRBD1. The CDR3 covers 14 residues. From germline, CDR1 is SNHLY and CDR2 FYNNEI. Losses at the gene ends were 6 bases for V and 4 bases for J; bases not matched to a gene: 8. For the CDR3, the DNA is TGTGCCAGCAGCACGGACAGGACTATCTATGGCTACACCTTC. Protein sequence: CASSTDRTIYGYTF.

The J gene is TRBJ1-5, the V gene TRBV6-5, with D maybe TRBD1 (5 bases). CDR3 length equals 14 residues. Trimming took 7 bases from V and 2 from J, leaving 12 bases between them. Germline CDR1 and CDR2: MNHEY and SVGAGI. This chain's CDR3 is CASTGSRGNQPQHF. In DNA, the CDR3 is TGTGCCAGCACAGGGTCAAGGGGCAATCAGCCCCAGCATTTT.

This clone was picked up a small number of times. The gene calls are TRBV11-3 and TRBJ1-4, with D perhaps matching TRBD1 (6 bases). Trimming left V 5 bases short and J 5 bases short, with 9 bases between. The germline V gene encodes CDR1 SGHNT and CDR2 YENEEA. The CDR3 has 13 residues. CDR3 loop: CASSPRGNEKLFF. The CDR3 DNA sequence: TGTGCCAGCAGCCCAAGGGGGAATGAAAAACTGTTTTTT.